This TCR beta chain was sequenced in a study of blood T cell repertoires in COVID-19. Overall study context: Sites across the United States, Italy and Spain contributed samples from acute and convalescent COVID-19. Sources were T cells, B-cell-depleted T cells, or PBMCs; the material itself was cDNA or gDNA.

Between the trimmed V and J ends, which lost 8 bases and 9 bases, there was a span of 20 bases. This CDR3 contains 12 residues. Germline assignment: CDR1 GTSNPN and CDR2 SVGIG (reference sequence). In its sample, this clone was seen a few times. In the original processing: Amplifying reference gene primers gave estimates of nucleated cell counts. The table came from immunoSEQ multiplex PCR; TCRdb's copy has only in-frame clones and leaves some out. Clone size and V and J calls were adopted from that table, with D and trimming inferred from the DNA. This sample has hundreds of thousands of clones, with 88% found just once.

This receptor was taken from a human donor in a cohort sampled during active COVID-19. The V gene is TRBV30, the J gene TRBJ2-7, with a possible D match to TRBD1 (6 bases). Sequencing was performed on peripheral blood. CDR3 residues: CAVGQSSPGQYF. The CDR3 nucleotides are TGTGCCGTCGGACAGTCCTCCCCGGGGCAGTACTTC.